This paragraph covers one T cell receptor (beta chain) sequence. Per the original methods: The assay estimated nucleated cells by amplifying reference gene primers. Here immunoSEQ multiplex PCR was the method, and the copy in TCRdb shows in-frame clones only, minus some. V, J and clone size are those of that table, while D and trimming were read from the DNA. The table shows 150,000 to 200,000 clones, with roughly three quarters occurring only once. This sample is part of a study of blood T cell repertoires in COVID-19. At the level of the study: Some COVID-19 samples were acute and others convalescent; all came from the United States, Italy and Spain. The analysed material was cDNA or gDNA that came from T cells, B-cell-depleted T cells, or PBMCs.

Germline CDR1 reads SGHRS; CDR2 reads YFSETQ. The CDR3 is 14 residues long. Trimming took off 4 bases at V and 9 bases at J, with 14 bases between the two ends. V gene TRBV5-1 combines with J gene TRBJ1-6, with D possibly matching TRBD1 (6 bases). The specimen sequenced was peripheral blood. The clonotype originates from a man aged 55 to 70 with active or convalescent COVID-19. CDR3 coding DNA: TGCGCCAGCAGCCCCGGGGGGCAAGGTTCACCCCTCCACTTT. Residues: CASSPGGQGSPLHF.